What follows is one T cell receptor (beta chain) and its context. No antigen is known for it. PCR employed 60 Vbeta and 13 Jbeta primers. Sequencing was performed with immunoSEQ multiplex PCR; in TCRdb, only in-frame clones are kept and a portion is missing. The table records 200,000 or so clones, more than 65% of them present only once. This CDR3 region has 17 residues. Germline loops: CDR1 LGHNA, CDR2 YSLEER. V dropped 0 bases and J dropped 0 bases, with 12 bases sitting between them. The sample originates from a study of cytomegalovirus exposure and HLA in healthy donors. Findings of the study overall: In a later analysis, at a false discovery rate of 0.05, about 17,000 TCR beta sequences matched HLA alleles. Presence/absence analyses assumed roughly uniform sequencing depth across donors. Rare sequences made up most TCRs, while some public TCRs were found in many donors. Some 150 TCR beta chains were listed as cytomegalovirus-associated.

The gene calls are TRBV4-3 and TRBJ2-1, with D maybe TRBD1 (6 bases). The clonotype comes from a woman under 40 in good health and CMV-seropositive. Source material: PBMCs. CDR3 in amino acids: CASSQDGGGPSYNEQFF. CDR3 in DNA: TGCGCCAGCAGCCAAGATGGTGGGGGCCCCTCCTACAATGAGCAGTTCTTC.